This TCR beta chain was recorded in a study of neurological immune-mediated disorders. Regarding the study as a whole: No CDR3 amino acid sequences were shared by expanded clones across subjects, suggesting private repertoires in all groups.

Via MiXCR, TCRdb re-called the 5' RACE reads, giving one row per CDR3 protein. The table has fewer than 20,000 distinct CDR3 sequences, approximately 10% seen once. The cell input for sorted libraries was some 1 million, and those cells were CD4+ or CD8+ T cells. This clonotype was recorded many times. Its specificity is unknown. The sample taken for sequencing was CD8+ T cells from blood. The TCR was taken from a man aged 45 to 65 in good health.

The CDR3 DNA is TGTGCCAGCTGGAGGCAGGGGGCCACCGGGGAGCTGTTTTTT. This encodes CASWRQGATGELFF. J is TRBJ2-2 and V is TRBV12-3 or TRBV12-4; 8 bases fit TRBD1. The V and J ends lost 8 bases and 4 bases, in that order; junction bases with no gene match: 6. The CDR3 extends over 14 amino acids.